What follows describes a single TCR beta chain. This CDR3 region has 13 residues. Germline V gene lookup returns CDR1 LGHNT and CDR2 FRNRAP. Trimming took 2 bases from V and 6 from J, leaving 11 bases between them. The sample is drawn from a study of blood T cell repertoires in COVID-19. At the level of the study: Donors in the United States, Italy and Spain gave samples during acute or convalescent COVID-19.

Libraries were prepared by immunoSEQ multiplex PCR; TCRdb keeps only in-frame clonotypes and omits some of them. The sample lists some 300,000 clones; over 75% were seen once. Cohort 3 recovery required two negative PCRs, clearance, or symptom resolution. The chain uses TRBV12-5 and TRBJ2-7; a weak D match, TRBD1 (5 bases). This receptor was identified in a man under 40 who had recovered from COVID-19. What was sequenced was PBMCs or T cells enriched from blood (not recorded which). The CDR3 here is CASGLSGSAEQYF. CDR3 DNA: TGTGCTAGTGGTTTGTCAGGGTCTGCCGAGCAGTACTTC.